A single T cell receptor (beta chain) is shown here with its context. TCRdb keeps only in-frame clones here, not all; method: immunoSEQ multiplex PCR. Found here are around 150,000 clones, approximately 94% of them singletons; the top ten hold approximately 8%. This specimen comes from a study of control samples from healthy donors and cancer patients. Sequencing used blood. The clonotype comes from a woman aged 40 to 50 in good health.

The CDR3 loop is CASSAGQGIAGNTIYF. The CDR3, as DNA: TGTGCCAGCAGCGCCGGACAGGGCATTGCTGGAAACACCATATATTTT. The chain links TRBV9 to TRBJ1-3, with 8 bases lining up with TRBD1. The CDR3 is 16 amino acids. The V gene's germline CDR1 is SGDLS and CDR2 YYNGEE. Germline trimming cut 3 bases from V and 2 bases from J; bases unmatched to any gene: 7.